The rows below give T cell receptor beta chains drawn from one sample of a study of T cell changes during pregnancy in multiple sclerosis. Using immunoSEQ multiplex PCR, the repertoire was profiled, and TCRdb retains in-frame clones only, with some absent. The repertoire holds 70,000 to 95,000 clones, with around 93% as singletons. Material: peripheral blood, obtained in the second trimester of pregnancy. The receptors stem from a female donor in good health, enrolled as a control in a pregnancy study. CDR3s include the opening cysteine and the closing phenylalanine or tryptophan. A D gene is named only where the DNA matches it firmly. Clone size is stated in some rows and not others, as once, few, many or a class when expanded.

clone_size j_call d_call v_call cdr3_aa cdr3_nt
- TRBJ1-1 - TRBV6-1 CASSLIRGEAFF TGTGCCAGCAGTTTGATACGCGGTGAAGCTTTCTTT
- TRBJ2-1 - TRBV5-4 CASSLEAGSNEQFF TGTGCCAGCAGCTTGGAGGCGGGAAGCAATGAGCAGTTCTTC
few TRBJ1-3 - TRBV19 CASSIRLSGNTIYF TGTGCCAGTAGTATAAGACTCTCTGGAAACACCATATATTTT
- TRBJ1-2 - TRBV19 CASSKRETGLDGYTF TGTGCCAGTAGTAAACGGGAAACAGGGCTGGACGGCTACACCTTC
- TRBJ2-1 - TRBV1 CTSTKRAGGPNNEQFF TGCACCAGCACCAAAAGGGCGGGGGGCCCTAACAATGAGCAGTTCTTC
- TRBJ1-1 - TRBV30 CAWIMNTEAFF TGTGCCTGGATTATGAACACTGAAGCTTTCTTT
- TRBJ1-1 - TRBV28 CASSFRSLVSTEAFF TGTGCCAGCAGTTTTCGGTCTCTCGTGAGCACTGAAGCTTTCTTT
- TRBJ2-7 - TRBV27 CASSLTGASSYEQYF TGTGCCAGCAGTCTGACAGGAGCCAGCTCCTACGAGCAGTACTTC
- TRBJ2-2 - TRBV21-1 CASSKVGEGVGELFF TGTGCCAGCAGCAAAGTCGGAGAGGGGGTCGGGGAGCTGTTTTTT
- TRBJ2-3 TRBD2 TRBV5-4 CASSLWASGGGTDTQYF TGTGCCAGCAGCTTGTGGGCGAGCGGGGGAGGCACAGATACGCAGTATTTT
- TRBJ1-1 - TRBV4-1 CASALQGSSEAFF TGCGCCAGCGCACTCCAGGGATCCTCTGAAGCTTTCTTT
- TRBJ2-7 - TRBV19 CASSILTVPYEQYF TGTGCCAGTAGTATTCTGACAGTCCCCTACGAGCAGTACTTC
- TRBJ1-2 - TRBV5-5 CASSFSSGRSDGYTF TGTGCCAGCAGTTTCTCTTCGGGTAGATCGGATGGCTACACCTTC
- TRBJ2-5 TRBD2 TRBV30 CAWSVGSGGETQYF TGTGCCTGGAGTGTGGGTAGCGGGGGTGAGACCCAGTACTTC
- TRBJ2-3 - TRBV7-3 CASSPSYSDTQYF TGTGCCAGCAGCCCCTCGTATTCAGATACGCAGTATTTT
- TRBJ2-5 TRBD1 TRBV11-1 CASSPGQGQETQYF TGTGCCAGCAGCCCGGGACAGGGGCAAGAGACCCAGTACTTC
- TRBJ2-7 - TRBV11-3 CASSRTKRSYEQYF TGTGCCAGCAGCCGGACCAAGCGGTCCTACGAGCAGTACTTC
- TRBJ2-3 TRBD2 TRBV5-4 CASSLVTSGTDTQYF TGTGCCAGCAGCTTGGTCACTAGCGGTACAGATACGCAGTATTTT
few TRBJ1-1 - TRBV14 CASSQGGDSTEAFF TGTGCCAGCAGCCAAGGGGGAGATAGCACTGAAGCTTTCTTT
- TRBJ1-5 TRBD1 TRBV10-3 CAIRDRGDQPQHF TGTGCCATCAGGGACAGGGGGGATCAGCCCCAGCATTTT
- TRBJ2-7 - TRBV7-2 CASSLSRGREQYF TGTGCCAGCAGCTTATCCAGGGGAAGGGAGCAGTACTTC
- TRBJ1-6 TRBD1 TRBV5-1 CASSPSGGSSPLHF TGCGCCAGCAGCCCTTCAGGGGGCAGTTCACCCCTCCACTTT
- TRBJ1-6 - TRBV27 CASRRTANSPLHF TGTGCCAGCAGACGGACTGCAAATTCACCCCTCCACTTT
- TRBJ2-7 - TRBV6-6 CASSYSAGPSYEQYF TGTGCCAGCAGTTACTCTGCAGGGCCCTCCTACGAGCAGTACTTC
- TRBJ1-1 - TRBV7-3 CASSLMGPGNTEAFF TGTGCCAGCAGCTTAATGGGGCCAGGGAACACTGAAGCTTTCTTT
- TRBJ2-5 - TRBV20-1 CSAIQETQYF TGCAGTGCAATACAAGAGACCCAGTACTTC
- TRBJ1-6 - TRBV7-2 CASSLGTASSYNSPLHF TGTGCCAGCAGCTTAGGGACAGCGAGCTCCTATAATTCACCCCTCCACTTT
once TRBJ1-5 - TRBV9 CASSVADSNQPQHF TGTGCCAGCAGCGTAGCAGATAGCAATCAGCCCCAGCATTTT
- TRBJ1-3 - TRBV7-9 CASSLGNSGNTIYF TGTGCCAGCAGCTTAGGTAACTCTGGAAACACCATATATTTT
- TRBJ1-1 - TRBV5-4 CASSLAGGAEAFF TGTGCCAGCAGCTTGGCGGGGGGGGCTGAAGCTTTCTTT
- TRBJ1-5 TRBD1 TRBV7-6 CASSLGAGGVHQPQHF TGTGCCAGCAGCTTAGGGGCAGGGGGTGTCCACCAGCCCCAGCATTTT
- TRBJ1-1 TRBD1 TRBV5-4 CASSLLTGQGVGEAFF TGTGCCAGCAGCTTACTTACGGGACAGGGGGTTGGTGAAGCTTTCTTT
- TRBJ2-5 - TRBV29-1 CSDRTTLETQYF TGCAGCGACAGGACAACCCTGGAGACCCAGTACTTC
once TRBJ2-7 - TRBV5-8 CASSFRGGAYEQYF TGTGCCAGCAGCTTCAGGGGAGGGGCCTACGAGCAGTACTTC
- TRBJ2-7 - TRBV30 CAWSPGYEQYF TGTGCCTGGAGTCCGGGCTACGAGCAGTACTTC
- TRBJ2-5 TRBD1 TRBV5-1 CASSLRDRGQETQYF TGCGCCAGCAGCTTGCGGGACAGGGGCCAAGAGACCCAGTACTTC
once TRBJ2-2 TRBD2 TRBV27 CASSFSSSGGINTGELFF TGTGCCAGCAGTTTTTCGTCTAGCGGGGGCATAAACACCGGGGAGCTGTTTTTT
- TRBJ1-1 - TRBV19 CASSQTEGGLNTEAFF TGTGCCAGTAGTCAAACAGAGGGCGGGTTGAACACTGAAGCTTTCTTT
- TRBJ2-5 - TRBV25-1 CASSDRGSWETQYF TGTGCCAGCAGTGACCGGGGTTCTTGGGAGACCCAGTACTTC
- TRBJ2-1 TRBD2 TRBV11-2 CASSARAGGSNEQFF TGTGCCAGCAGCGCCAGGGCGGGGGGATCCAATGAGCAGTTCTTC
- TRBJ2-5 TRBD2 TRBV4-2 CASSQGRAGTSGTNTQYF TGTGCCAGCAGCCAAGGACGTGCTGGGACTAGCGGGACGAACACCCAGTACTTC
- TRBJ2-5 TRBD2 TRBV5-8 CASSLAGRAQETQYF TGTGCCAGCAGCTTGGCGGGGAGGGCCCAAGAGACCCAGTACTTC
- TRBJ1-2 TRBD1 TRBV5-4 CASSWDRGIYGYTF TGTGCCAGCAGCTGGGACAGGGGGATCTATGGCTACACCTTC
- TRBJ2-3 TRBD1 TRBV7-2 CASSNGQGAIDTQYF TGTGCCAGCAGCAACGGACAGGGGGCAATAGATACGCAGTATTTT
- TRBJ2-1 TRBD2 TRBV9 CASSASGTSGAYNEQFF TGTGCCAGCAGCGCTTCCGGGACTAGCGGGGCCTACAATGAGCAGTTCTTC
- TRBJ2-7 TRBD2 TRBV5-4 CASSLEVSGGGPSYEQYF TGTGCCAGCAGCTTGGAGGTGTCTGGCGGGGGACCCTCCTACGAGCAGTACTTC
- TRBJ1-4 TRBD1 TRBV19 CASSVRQGPLEKLFF TGTGCCAGTAGTGTCCGACAGGGACCGTTGGAAAAACTGTTTTTT
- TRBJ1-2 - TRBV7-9 CASSLVRGEGYTF TGTGCCAGCAGCTTAGTCCGGGGAGAAGGCTACACCTTC
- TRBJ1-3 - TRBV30 CAWSQGGNTIYF TGTGCCTGGAGCCAGGGCGGAAACACCATATATTTT